Below are 11 T cell receptor beta chains sequenced from a single sample in a study of blood T cells in healthy people across ages. Primed by a sample-barcoded 5' primer and a J-beta primer mix, a second PCR proceeded for 7 to 11 cycles. Using its own MiXCR run on the 5' RACE reads, TCRdb lists one record per CDR3 protein. The table lists 350,000 to 450,000 distinct CDR3 sequences, about 52% of them singletons. Material for sequencing was blood. Receptor source: a man in his sixties in good health.

The chain couples TRBV20-1 to TRBJ1-2; D is uncertain. CDR3 length equals 12 residues. The germline V gene has CDR1 DFQATT and CDR2 SNEGSKA (reference sequence). V lost 3 bases and J 2 bases, leaving 7 bases between the germline ends. CDR3 sequence (DNA): TGCAGTGCTAGCCGGCCAAACTATGGCTACACCTTC. Residues: CSASRPNYGYTF.

As concerns this clonotype: One end of the junction is discordant with germline, which a read error may explain. The chain is built from TRBV6-9 and TRBJ2-3; 7 bases are shared with TRBD1. The V gene's germline CDR1 is MNHGY and CDR2 SVAAGI. This CDR3 is 15 amino acids long. The CDR3 DNA reads as TGTGCCAGCAGTTGGAACAGGGGAGCAACAGATGCGCAGTATTTT. Its translation: CASSWNRGATDAQYF.

The chain employs TRBV5-1 and TRBJ2-1; D tentatively fits TRBD1 or TRBD2 (5 bases each). The V end lost 4 bases, the J end lost 5 bases, and 16 bases lay between the germline ends. This CDR3 is 15 amino acids long. CDR1 is SGHRS, CDR2 YFSETQ, per germline. The CDR3 DNA reads TGCGCCAGCAGCATCACCGGGACCTTCAACAATGAGCAGTTCTTC. Translated: CASSITGTFNNEQFF.

This sequence joins TRBV27 and TRBJ2-3, with 11 bases lining up with TRBD2. Losses at the gene ends were 4 bases for V and 2 bases for J; bases not matched to a gene: 11. The V gene's germline CDR1 is MNHEY and CDR2 SMNVEV (reference sequence). The CDR3 loop spans 18 amino acids. The DNA of the CDR3 is TGTGCCAGCAGTTCCGAGACCATAGCGGGAGGGGTCACAGATACGCAGTATTTT. It translates to CASSSETIAGGVTDTQYF.

V is TRBV7-9 and J is TRBJ2-5; 16 nucleotides line up with TRBD2. The CDR3 is 17 amino acids. J lost 4 bases, V lost 5 bases, and 7 bases had no gene match. Germline V gene lookup returns CDR1 SEHNR and CDR2 FQNEAQ (reference sequence). For the CDR3, the DNA is TGTGCCAGCAGCGGTGGGACTAGCGGGAGGGCCCGAGAGACCCAGTACTTC. Translating gives CASSGGTSGRARETQYF.

This chain uses TRBV28 with TRBJ2-7, with 12 bases identical to TRBD2. The length of the CDR3 is 14 residues. Germline V gene sequence: CDR1 MDHEN, CDR2 SYDVKM. V lost 8 bases, J lost 3 bases, and 5 bases stayed unmatched. CDR3 loop: CASWPTSGSYEQYF. The CDR3 DNA is TGTGCCAGCTGGCCGACTAGCGGGAGCTACGAGCAGTACTTC.

The chain carries TRBV7-9 and TRBJ2-5, with 8 positions matching TRBD1. The CDR3 contains 12 residues. CDR1 and CDR2 (germline): SEHNR, FQNEAQ (reference sequence). V lost 5 bases and J lost 13; bases outside the gene matches: 9. Here the CDR3 reads CASSRTGTGPYF. CDR3 coding DNA: TGTGCCAGCAGCCGAACCGGGACAGGACCGTACTTC.

The chain has TRBV7-2 and TRBJ2-5; 10 bases agree with TRBD2. CDR1 is SGHTA and CDR2 is FQGNSA in the germline V gene. The CDR3 is 20 amino acids. With 3 bases clipped from V and 5 bases from J, the junction kept 21 bases outside the gene matches. CDR3 in amino acids: CASSFLWTSGASRTKETQYF. CDR3 sequence (DNA): TGTGCCAGCAGCTTCCTTTGGACTAGCGGAGCATCCCGTACCAAGGAGACCCAGTACTTC.

CDR3: CASSQVVFYEQYF. CDR3 sequence (DNA): TGTGCCAGCAGCCAAGTGGTCTTCTACGAGCAGTACTTC. The chain has TRBV14 and TRBJ2-7; D is unresolved. CDR3 length: 13 amino acids. Between the trimmed V and J ends, which lost 1 base and 3 bases, there was a span of 7 bases. Germline V gene data show CDR1 as SGHDN and CDR2 as FVKESK.

V and J are TRBV7-2 and TRBJ2-3, with 14 bases aligning to TRBD2. The CDR3 is 14 residues long. The V segment lost 5 bases and the J segment 14 bases; nucleotides outside the gene matches: 9. Germline lookup yields CDR1 SGHTA and CDR2 FQGNSA. The CDR3 sequence: CASSAAGTSGRWYF. The CDR3, as DNA: TGTGCCAGCAGCGCAGCCGGGACTAGCGGGAGATGGTATTTT.

V and J are TRBV7-8 and TRBJ2-5; 7 bases match TRBD2. Germline lookup yields CDR1 SGHVS and CDR2 FQNEAQ. The CDR3 runs 15 residues. Trimming at V came to 7 bases and at J to 1 base, leaving 9 bases not matched to a gene. The DNA of the CDR3 is TGTGCCAGCACACCCCAGCGGGGACTCCAAGAGACCCAGTACTTC. Protein product: CASTPQRGLQETQYF.